The rows below give T cell receptor beta chains drawn from one sample of a study of T cell responses to AZD1222 COVID-19 vaccine. Method: immunoSEQ multiplex PCR; TCRdb's copy keeps in-frame clones and lacks some. The sample yields over 150,000 clones, roughly 90% seen once. The material sequenced was peripheral blood, taken 28 days after the second AZD1222 dose. Receptors were obtained from an adult who received the AZD1222 COVID-19 vaccine. Both conserved end residues are part of each CDR3. Each record gives: J gene, clone size, D gene, V gene, CDR3 DNA, CDR3 protein. D genes are given only for firm matches. Rows give clone size only sometimes, using once, few, many, or a class for an expanded clone.

TRBJ1-1	.	.	TRBV29-1	TGCAGCGTTGATGGCCAGCAGAACACTGAAGCTTTCTTT	CSVDGQQNTEAFF
TRBJ2-7	.	TRBD1	TRBV13	TGTGCCAGCAGCCCAGGGGGGACAGGGGGCGTCGAGCAGTACTTC	CASSPGGTGGVEQYF
TRBJ1-5	.	.	TRBV12-3/TRBV12-4	TGTGCCAGCAGGGGGCAGGGCGCTCAGCCCCAGCATTTT	CASRGQGAQPQHF
TRBJ1-4	.	.	TRBV5-1	TGCGCCAGCAGCTTGGCCTCCGGGGTCCCTGAAAAACTGTTTTTT	CASSLASGVPEKLFF
TRBJ2-5	.	TRBD1	TRBV7-9	TGTGCCAGCAGCTTAAGGGGGCCGAACCAAGAGACCCAGTACTTC	CASSLRGPNQETQYF
TRBJ1-2	.	.	TRBV19	TGTGCCAGTAGCTTACAGGGAGACTATGGCTACACCTTC	CASSLQGDYGYTF
TRBJ1-1	.	.	TRBV28	TGTGCCAGCAGAACGAGGGGGTCGGCGCTCACTGAAGCTTTCTTT	CASRTRGSALTEAFF
TRBJ2-7	.	TRBD1	TRBV6-2/TRBV6-3	TGTGCCAGCAGTTACCCCGGGACAGGATCCTACGAGCAGTACTTC	CASSYPGTGSYEQYF
TRBJ1-2	.	TRBD1	TRBV6-5	TGTGCCAGCAGTCCGTGGGACAGCCTTAACTATGGCTACACCTTC	CASSPWDSLNYGYTF
TRBJ1-3	.	.	TRBV18	TGTGCCAGCTCACCGAGGGAGGGAAACTCTGGAAACACCATATATTTT	CASSPREGNSGNTIYF
TRBJ1-6	.	.	TRBV19	TGTGCCAGTAGTGAAAGGACGGGCTCCTATAATTCACCCCTCCACTTT	CASSERTGSYNSPLHF
TRBJ1-5	once	TRBD1	TRBV5-1	TGCGCCAGCAGCCCTGGGACAGGGGATCAGCCCCAGCATTTT	CASSPGTGDQPQHF
TRBJ1-5	.	.	TRBV4-3	TGCGCCAGCAGCCCTTATGAGGGGCTCAATCAGCCCCAGCATTTT	CASSPYEGLNQPQHF
TRBJ1-2	.	.	TRBV7-9	TGTGCCAGCAGCTTAGGCCCCAGCTATGGCTACACCTTC	CASSLGPSYGYTF
TRBJ1-6	.	.	TRBV11-2	TGTGCCAGCAGCTTTTCCCGGGGGAGTGTTTCACCCCTCCACTTT	CASSFSRGSVSPLHF
TRBJ1-2	once	.	TRBV3-1/TRBV3-2	TGTGCCAGCAGCCAAGTAACAGGGAGGTTTAACTATGGCTACACCTTC	CASSQVTGRFNYGYTF
TRBJ1-6	.	.	TRBV5-1	TGCGCCAGCAGCTTGGCCCCAGGGCATGGGACACCCCTCCACTTT	CASSLAPGHGTPLHF
TRBJ1-2	.	.	TRBV2	TGTGGCGACACCAGTATCAACTATGGCTACACCTTC	CGDTSINYGYTF
TRBJ1-2	.	TRBD1	TRBV5-1	TGCGCCAGCAGCATCGGGACAGGGCCTAACTATGGCTACACCTTC	CASSIGTGPNYGYTF